This TCR beta chain comes out of a study of cytomegalovirus exposure and HLA in healthy donors. Study in general: Out of about 179 million T cells, an earlier analysis found 117 million unique TCR beta sequences in total. Study-level points and caveats: In a later analysis, a genetic analysis reported fewer productive-TCR N-insertions in an Asian-associated ancestry cluster than the cohort average. Solely CMV serostatus was available to characterize immune exposure.

PCR amplification relied on 60 Vbeta primers (plus 13 Jbeta primers). This table comes from immunoSEQ multiplex PCR, and its TCRdb copy is limited to in-frame clones, with some not included. Among about 130,000 clones, more than 80% were seen once, and the ten largest hold 1%. In its sample, this clone was seen a few times. Its antigen remains unknown. These donors, healthy bone marrow donors, were studied. CDR3 length: 13 amino acids. The germline gives CDR1 SGHDT, CDR2 YYEEEE. V was shortened by 4 bases and J by 5 bases, with 10 bases between the two germline ends. The material sequenced was PBMCs. This sequence was found in a man in his forties or fifties in good health and CMV-seronegative. The rearrangement joins TRBV5-6 to TRBJ2-4; D is undetermined. Written as DNA, the CDR3 is TGTGCCAGCAGCCCTAAGATGGAAAACATTCAGTACTTC. Protein product: CASSPKMENIQYF.